This T cell receptor (beta chain) was profiled in a study of technical replicates of blood from a handful of donors. Here immunoSEQ multiplex PCR was the method, and the copy in TCRdb shows in-frame clones only, minus some. The table includes about 75,000 clones, roughly nine tenths detected once. Germline V gene lookup returns CDR1 MGHRA and CDR2 YSYEKL. Trimming removed 4 bases from V and 6 bases from J; junction bases left unmatched: 8. The CDR3 has 15 residues. This clone appeared once. The chain joins TRBV4-1 to TRBJ2-7, with TRBD2 matching over 11 bases. The material sequenced was T cells isolated from PBMCs. The sequence came from a human donor in good health. The DNA of the CDR3 is TGCGCCAGCAGCCCATATCGGACTAGCGGGCTCGAGCAGTACTTC. This encodes CASSPYRTSGLEQYF.